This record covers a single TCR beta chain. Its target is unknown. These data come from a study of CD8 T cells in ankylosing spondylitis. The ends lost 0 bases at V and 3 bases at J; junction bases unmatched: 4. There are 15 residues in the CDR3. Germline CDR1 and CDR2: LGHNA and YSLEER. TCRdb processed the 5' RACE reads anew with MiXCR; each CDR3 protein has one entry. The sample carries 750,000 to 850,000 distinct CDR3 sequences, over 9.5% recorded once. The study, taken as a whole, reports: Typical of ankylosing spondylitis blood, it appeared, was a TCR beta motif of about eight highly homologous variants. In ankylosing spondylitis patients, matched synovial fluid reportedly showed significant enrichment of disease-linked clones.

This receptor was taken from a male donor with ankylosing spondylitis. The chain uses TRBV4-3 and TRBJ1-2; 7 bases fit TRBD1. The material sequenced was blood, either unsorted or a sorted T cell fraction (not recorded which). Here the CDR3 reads CASSQEEGGDYGYTF. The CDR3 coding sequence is TGCGCCAGCAGCCAAGAGGAAGGGGGCGACTATGGCTACACCTTC.